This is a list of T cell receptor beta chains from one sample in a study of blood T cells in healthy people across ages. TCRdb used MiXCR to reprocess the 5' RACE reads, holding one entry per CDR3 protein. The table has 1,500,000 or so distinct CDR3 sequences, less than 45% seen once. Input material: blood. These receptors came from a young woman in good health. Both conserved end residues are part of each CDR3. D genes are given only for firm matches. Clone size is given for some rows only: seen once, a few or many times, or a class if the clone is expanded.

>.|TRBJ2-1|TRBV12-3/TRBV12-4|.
CASSFRGNSYNEQFF
TGTGCCAGCAGTTTCCGCGGGAATTCCTACAATGAGCAGTTCTTC
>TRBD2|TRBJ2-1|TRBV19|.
CASSIASGSVNEQFF
TGTGCCAGTAGTATTGCTAGCGGGAGTGTAAATGAGCAGTTCTTC
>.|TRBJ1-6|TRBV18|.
CASSLSDRGYNSPLHF
TGTGCCAGCTCATTGTCGGACCGCGGCTATAATTCACCCCTCCACTTT
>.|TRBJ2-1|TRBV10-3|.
CAIRPDTLNEQFF
TGTGCCATCAGACCGGACACCCTCAATGAGCAGTTCTTC
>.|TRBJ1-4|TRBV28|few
CASSPPTRGKHEKLFF
TGTGCCAGCAGTCCGCCGACTCGGGGGAAGCATGAAAAACTGTTTTTT
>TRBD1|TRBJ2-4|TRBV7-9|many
CASRATGEAKNIQYF
TGTGCCAGCAGGGCCACAGGGGAAGCCAAAAACATTCAGTACTTC
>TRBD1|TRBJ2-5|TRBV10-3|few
CAISEQGSLETQYF
TGTGCCATCAGTGAACAGGGGTCGTTGGAGACCCAGTACTTC
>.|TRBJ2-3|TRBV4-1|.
CASSRVGGGTDTQYF
TGCGCCAGCAGCCGAGTGGGCGGGGGCACAGATACGCAGTATTTT
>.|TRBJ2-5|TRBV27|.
CASSGGVYQEAQYF
TGTGCCAGCAGTGGAGGAGTTTACCAAGAGGCCCAGTACTTC
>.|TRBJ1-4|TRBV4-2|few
CASSQEEFSTNEKLFF
TGTGCCAGCAGCCAAGAGGAGTTCTCAACTAATGAAAAACTGTTTTTT
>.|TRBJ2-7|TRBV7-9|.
CASSLAVYQEAQYF
TGTGCCAGCAGCTTAGCGGTGTACCAAGAGGCCCAGTACTTC
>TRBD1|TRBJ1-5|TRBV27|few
CASRPQGAFVGNQPQHF
TGTGCCAGCAGGCCACAGGGGGCCTTCGTGGGCAATCAGCCCCAGCATTTT